A single sample is the source of the 31 T cell receptor beta chains below, sequenced in a study of shared clonotypes between healthy human individuals. Assay: immunoSEQ multiplex PCR; the TCRdb copy retains only in-frame clones and omits some. The data contain about 710,000 clones, 55% to 75% of them singletons. The sequencing sample was made of memory CD4+ T cells sorted from blood. Regarding subset: CD45RA-negative fraction. The receptors come from a woman aged 30 to 39 in good health.

This rearrangement joins TRBV5-1 to TRBJ1-1; the match to TRBD1 covers 8 bases. The length of the CDR3 is 17 residues. Losses at the gene ends were 4 bases for V and 3 bases for J; bases not matched to a gene: 14. Germline assignment: CDR1 SGHRS and CDR2 YFSETQ. CDR3 protein: CASSVLGQGFADTEAFF. The CDR3 coding sequence is TGCGCCAGCAGCGTTTTAGGACAGGGCTTTGCGGACACTGAAGCTTTCTTT.

To note about this clone: Compared with germline, one end of the junction differs, possibly owing to a read error. The chain links TRBV10-3 to TRBJ1-2; 8 bases agree with TRBD1. The CDR3 length is 14 residues. Germline V CDR1 and CDR2: ENHRY, SYGVKD. The CDR3 region is CAVSPIQGVIGYTF. The CDR3 DNA follows: TGTGCCGTCAGCCCTATACAGGGGGTGATTGGCTACACCTTC.

The chain carries TRBV19 and TRBJ2-1, with D possibly TRBD2 on 6 matching bases. Germline V lookup: CDR1 LNHDA, CDR2 SQIVND (reference sequence). The germline V and J ends were trimmed by 4 bases and 8 bases, with 9 bases remaining between them. The CDR3 contains 12 residues. The CDR3 coding sequence is TGTGCCAGTAGTACTGGGGGGTATGAGCAGTTCTTC. Translated: CASSTGGYEQFF. Filled out from reference TRBV19 and TRBJ2-1, the complete variable domain reads DGGITQSPKYLFRKEGQNVTLSCEQNLNHDAMYWYRQDPGQGLRLIYYSQIVNDFQKGDIAEGYSVSREKKESFPLTVTSAQKNPTAFYLCASSTGGYEQFFGPGTRLTVL.

The V call is TRBV29-1, the J call TRBJ2-7; D remains unclear. Between the trimmed V and J ends, which lost 1 base and 5 bases, there was a span of 6 bases. CDR3 length: 11 amino acids. CDR1 and CDR2 (germline): SQVTM, ANQGSEA. CDR3 DNA sequence: TGCAGCGTTGAAGGTCTTCACGAGCAGTACTTC. Amino acid sequence: CSVEGLHEQYF.

The J gene is TRBJ2-1, the V gene TRBV6-6; the D gene is possibly TRBD2 (5 bases). The V gene lost 10 bases and the J gene lost 0 bases, with 16 bases spanning the gap. Germline CDR1 is MNHNY and CDR2 is SVGAGI (reference sequence). This CDR3 comprises 15 residues. CDR3: CATRLGESSYNEQFF. In DNA, the CDR3 is TGTGCCACCCGGCTTGGGGAGAGCTCCTACAATGAGCAGTTCTTC.

The V call is TRBV28, the J call TRBJ1-3, with no clear D. Germline V gene lookup returns CDR1 MDHEN and CDR2 SYDVKM. This CDR3 has 15 amino acids. The V end was cut by 5 bases, the J end by 0 bases, with 11 bases between. The CDR3 here is CASSTTWSSGNTIYF. CDR3 DNA: TGTGCCAGCAGTACCACATGGAGCTCTGGAAACACCATATATTTT.

The genes are TRBV11-1 and TRBJ2-2, with 9 bases fitting TRBD2. Trimming took 3 bases from V and 4 from J; bases not matched to a gene: 6. Germline V gives CDR1 SGHAT, CDR2 FQDESV (reference sequence). The CDR3 has 16 amino acids. The CDR3 coding sequence is TGTGCCAGCAGCTTGGGCGGGAGGGCCCGCACCGGGGAGCTGTTTTTT. Encoded protein: CASSLGGRARTGELFF.

This rearrangement joins TRBV28 to TRBJ2-1; tentatively, D is TRBD2 (6 bases). The CDR3 extends over 12 amino acids. CDR1 MDHEN and CDR2 SYDVKM come from the germline V gene. Trimming left V 6 bases short and J 9 bases short, with 12 bases between. The CDR3 reads CASRLRLGEQFF. The CDR3, as DNA: TGTGCCAGCAGGTTGAGACTAGGTGAGCAGTTCTTC.

This clone was observed a handful of times. The V call is TRBV6-5, the J call TRBJ1-1; the D gene is possibly TRBD1 (6 bases). CDR1 is MNHEY, CDR2 SVGAGI, per germline. The CDR3 has 14 amino acids. Trimming removed 5 bases from V and 5 bases from J, with 15 bases in between. The CDR3 bases are TGTGCCAGCAGTACGCGGGGGGCAGGGACTGAAGCTTTCTTT. Its protein product is CASSTRGAGTEAFF.

This rearrangement joins TRBV6-5 to TRBJ1-5; D is unclear. This CDR3 comprises 14 residues. Trimming removed 2 bases from V and 0 bases from J, with 5 bases in between. Looked up from germline, CDR1 is MNHEY and CDR2 is SVGAGI. Written as DNA, the CDR3 is TGTGCCAGCAGTTACCTGAATAGCAATCAGCCCCAGCATTTT. Protein sequence: CASSYLNSNQPQHF.

The rearrangement uses TRBV29-1 and TRBJ2-1, with TRBD2 matching 7 bases. Germline V gene data show CDR1 as SQVTM and CDR2 as ANQGSEA. The CDR3 runs 12 residues. The CDR3 DNA reads TGCAGAGTCGGCGGGAGATACAATGAGCAGTTCTTC. It translates to CRVGGRYNEQFF.

The chain joins TRBV7-6 to TRBJ2-4; D not resolved. The CDR3 has 19 residues. In germline, CDR1 is SGHVS, CDR2 FNYEAQ. V was shortened by 0 bases and J by 0 bases, with 18 bases between the two germline ends. DNA of the CDR3: TGTGCCAGCAGCTTAGCGAGGTCATTAGCACAAGGAGCCAAAAACATTCAGTACTTC. It specifies CASSLARSLAQGAKNIQYF.

The chain is built from TRBV27 and TRBJ2-7; maybe TRBD1 (9 bases). This CDR3 spans 19 amino acids. Per the germline V gene, CDR1 is MNHEY and CDR2 is SMNVEV (reference sequence). V lost 6 bases and J 4 bases, leaving 31 bases between the germline ends. CDR3 nucleotide sequence: TGTGCCAGCAGACTGACAGGGGGTTATTTTGCGGGAGGCCTGTACGAGCAGTACTTC. Encoded protein: CASRLTGGYFAGGLYEQYF.

CDR3 nucleotides: TGTGCCAGCAGCAAGAGCCGCTACGAGCAGTACTTC. Encoded protein: CASSKSRYEQYF. This sequence joins TRBV16 and TRBJ2-7; D not certain. The V gene's germline CDR1 is KGHSY and CDR2 FQNENV. Trimming cost V 5 bases and J 3 bases, with 8 bases left between them. The length of the CDR3 is 12 residues.

The chain employs TRBV18 and TRBJ2-7, with D possibly TRBD2 on 5 matching bases. Germline values: CDR1 KGHSH, CDR2 LQKENI. This CDR3 has 14 amino acids. V was shortened by 3 bases and J by 4 bases, with 13 bases between the two germline ends. CDR3 DNA sequence: TGTGCCAGCTCACCCCAAACTAGTTTATACGAGCAGTACTTC. It specifies CASSPQTSLYEQYF.

The chain combines TRBV25-1 with TRBJ2-7, with D uncertain. The germline V gene has CDR1 MGHDK and CDR2 SYGVNS. The CDR3 has 12 amino acids. V lost 7 bases and J 2 bases, leaving 9 bases between the germline ends. The CDR3: CASNDGTYEQYF. The CDR3, as DNA: TGTGCCAGCAATGACGGAACCTACGAGCAGTACTTC.

The V gene is TRBV9, the J gene TRBJ2-1, with D possibly called TRBD1 or TRBD2 (5 bases each). CDR1 is SGDLS, CDR2 YYNGEE, per germline. The CDR3 loop spans 15 amino acids. V lost 1 base and J lost 4, with 12 bases in between. CDR3 sequence (DNA): TGTGCCAGCAGCGTAATGGGGGAGTCTTACAATGAGCAGTTCTTC. Encoded protein: CASSVMGESYNEQFF.

The table lists this clone with a count of one. Compared with germline, one end of the junction differs, possibly owing to a read error. This rearrangement joins TRBV4-1 to TRBJ1-5; TRBD1 might be the D (5 bases). This CDR3 contains 15 residues. The germline V gene has CDR1 MGHRA and CDR2 YSYEKL. DNA for the CDR3: TGCGCCAGCAGTCAAGGTTTACAGGAGAATCAGCCCCAGCATTTT. Encoded protein: CASSQGLQENQPQHF.

The chain is built from TRBV2 and TRBJ1-5, with a tentative D call TRBD1 (5 bases). Between the trimmed V and J ends, which lost 4 bases and 1 base, there was a span of 14 bases. CDR3 length: 16 residues. Germline V gene data show CDR1 as SNHLY and CDR2 as FYNNEI. For the CDR3, the DNA is TGTGCCAGCAGTGTTAAGGGGATAGGGAGCAATCAGCCCCAGCATTTT. Translating it yields CASSVKGIGSNQPQHF.

The chain has TRBV6-5 and TRBJ1-1; a possible D gene is TRBD1 (5 bases). With 0 bases removed from V and 1 base from J, the gap between germline ends came to 12 bases. Per germline, CDR1 MNHEY and CDR2 SVGAGI. The CDR3 runs to 16 residues. The CDR3 DNA reads as TGTGCCAGCAGTTACTCGCTGACAGAAACGAACACTGAAGCTTTCTTT. Its translation: CASSYSLTETNTEAFF.

V and J are TRBV4-2 and TRBJ2-7; TRBD1 might be the D (8 bases). The CDR3 extends over 16 amino acids. Germline CDR1 reads LGHNA; CDR2 reads YNFKEQ. Trimming pared 0 bases from V and 2 bases from J, leaving 14 bases between. CDR3 residues: CASSQDGTGGAYEQYF. CDR3 DNA sequence: TGTGCCAGCAGCCAAGACGGAACAGGGGGGGCCTACGAGCAGTACTTC.

This clone was recorded once. This chain connects TRBV28 to TRBJ1-3; no clear D gene. Between the trimmed V and J ends, which lost 3 bases and 0 bases, there was a span of 9 bases. There are 15 residues in the CDR3. Per the germline V gene, CDR1 is MDHEN and CDR2 is SYDVKM. The CDR3 DNA is TGTGCCAGCAGTTTCGGCGGATCCTCTGGAAACACCATATATTTT. Residues: CASSFGGSSGNTIYF.

This clone showed up just a few times. This sequence joins TRBV27 and TRBJ1-2; D ambiguous. Germline V gene lookup returns CDR1 MNHEY and CDR2 SMNVEV (reference sequence). Trimming shortened V by 7 bases and J by 0 bases, and 9 bases separated the two germline ends. The CDR3 is 13 residues long. The DNA of the CDR3 is TGTGCCAGCACGGAGGGTCCTAACTATGGCTACACCTTC. Translation gives CASTEGPNYGYTF.

This clone was counted only a few times. A much larger clone is a single base away; this may be a read error. The chain joins TRBV6-5 to TRBJ1-2; possibly TRBD1 for D (6 bases). The germline V gene encodes CDR1 MNHEY and CDR2 SVGAGI. The ends were cut back, 6 bases at V and 3 bases at J, with 11 bases in the middle. This CDR3 comprises 13 residues. The CDR3 sequence: CASSSQGDYGYTF. CDR3 coding DNA: TGTGCCAGCAGCTCACAGGGAGACTATGGCTACACCTTC.

Only a few counts were recorded for this clone. The genes are TRBV6-5 and TRBJ2-2; D perhaps matches TRBD2 (5 bases). The CDR3 covers 12 residues. Trimming removed 5 bases from V and 7 bases from J, with 8 bases in between. From germline, CDR1 is MNHEY and CDR2 SVGAGI. The CDR3 spells CASSTRIGELFF. The CDR3 nucleotides read TGTGCCAGCAGTACTAGGATCGGGGAGCTGTTTTTT.

This clone was detected a few times. The genes are TRBV2 and TRBJ1-5; 7 bases agree with TRBD1. This CDR3 is 13 amino acids long. The V segment lost 10 bases and the J segment 0 bases; nucleotides outside the gene matches: 3. Germline V gene data show CDR1 as SNHLY and CDR2 as FYNNEI. CDR3 sequence reads: CATGTDSNQPQHF. Written as DNA, the CDR3 is TGTGCCACCGGGACAGATAGCAATCAGCCCCAGCATTTT.

V and J are TRBV5-1 and TRBJ2-5; the match to TRBD2 covers 7 bases. The CDR3 length is 17 residues. With 2 bases clipped from V and 3 bases from J, the junction kept 13 bases outside the gene matches. Germline CDR1 and CDR2: SGHRS and YFSETQ. The CDR3 sequence: CASSFGEGVAGKETQYF. CDR3 coding DNA: TGCGCCAGCAGCTTTGGGGAGGGCGTAGCGGGCAAAGAGACCCAGTACTTC.

CDR3 coding DNA: TGCAGCGTTTACCGGGACGGCAAGGGCTACACCTTC. This encodes CSVYRDGKGYTF. The rearrangement uses TRBV29-1 and TRBJ1-2; a weak D match, TRBD1 (5 bases). CDR1 SQVTM and CDR2 ANQGSEA come from the germline V gene. The V end lost 5 bases, the J end lost 8 bases, and 15 bases lay between the germline ends. The CDR3 is 12 amino acids.

The genes are TRBV28 and TRBJ2-7; D tentatively reads TRBD1 or TRBD2 (6 bases each). Germline assignment: CDR1 MDHEN and CDR2 SYDVKM. There are 13 residues in the CDR3. Trimming shortened V by 3 bases and J by 7 bases, and 13 bases separated the two germline ends. CDR3 DNA sequence: TGTGCCAGCAGTTTCATGGAGGGGGGAGAGCAGTACTTC. Amino acids: CASSFMEGGEQYF.

The J gene is TRBJ2-1, the V gene TRBV7-8; the D gene could be TRBD1 or TRBD2 (5 bases each). V was pared by 6 bases and J by 5 bases, with 17 bases between. Looked up from germline, CDR1 is SGHVS and CDR2 is FQNEAQ. This CDR3 contains 15 residues. As DNA, the CDR3 is TGTGCCAGCAGAACTACCGGGACGGTTGACAATGAGCAGTTCTTC. The encoded protein is CASRTTGTVDNEQFF.

This clone has more than one count but fewer than ten. Other DNA sequences of this sample code for an identical CDR3. The genes are TRBV30 and TRBJ2-5, with D perhaps matching TRBD1 (5 bases). Between the trimmed V and J ends, which lost 0 bases and 2 bases, there was a span of 10 bases. CDR1 is GTSNPN and CDR2 is SVGIG in the germline V gene (reference sequence). The CDR3 has 14 residues. CDR3 sequence reads: CAWSVRAGQETQYF. CDR3 DNA sequence: TGTGCCTGGAGTGTACGGGCAGGGCAAGAGACCCAGTACTTC.